These 15 T cell receptor beta chains were sequenced from one sample in a study of OX40 agonist ivuxolimab in advanced cancers. Profiled with immunoSEQ multiplex PCR; TCRdb holds only in-frame clones, not every one. Altogether almost 80,000 clones are present, 84% being singletons, with the ten largest covering approximately 25%. The specimen comprised CD4+ or CD8+ T cells sorted from blood, sampled in a trial of the OX40 agonist ivuxolimab. These receptor sequences come from an adult with an advanced solid tumor such as melanoma, head and neck, liver or kidney cancer.

The chain uses TRBV18 and TRBJ2-5; TRBD1 matches 8 bases. V trimming: 3 bases; J trimming: 5 bases; junction bases outside the gene matches: 5. The CDR3 is 14 amino acids. CDR1 and CDR2 from the germline V gene are KGHSH and LQKENI. CDR3 sequence reads: CASSPRQGRETQYF. The CDR3 DNA follows: TGTGCCAGCTCACCGAGACAGGGGAGGGAGACCCAGTACTTC.

In this sample, this clone turned up once. The V and J genes are TRBV11-2 and TRBJ1-3, with no clear D. The length of the CDR3 is 16 residues. Germline V lookup: CDR1 SGHAT, CDR2 FQNNGV. V was trimmed by 4 bases and J by 0 bases, leaving 13 bases between them. The CDR3 region has the DNA TGTGCCAGCAGCTCGTACTCGCTCTCCTCTGGAAACACCATATATTTT. This codes for CASSSYSLSSGNTIYF. The variable domain in full, completed from reference TRBV11-2 and TRBJ1-3, reads EAGVAQSPRYKIIEKRQSVAFWCNPISGHATLYWYQQILGQGPKLLIQFQNNGVVDDSQLPKDRFSAERLKGVDSTLKIQPAKLEDSAVYLCASSSYSLSSGNTIYFGEGSWLTVV.

The chain joins TRBV4-1 to TRBJ2-1; TRBD2 agrees at 10 bases. J gave up 9 bases and V 6 bases, and 17 bases lay outside the gene matches. CDR1 and CDR2 (germline): MGHRA, YSYEKL. The CDR3 totals 17 residues. Here the CDR3 DNA reads TGCGCCAGCAGTCGAGCCTCGGGACTAGCGAGGTTTGGTGAGCAGTTCTTC. Translated, it gives CASSRASGLARFGEQFF.

This clone showed up just a few times. The chain recombines TRBV19 with TRBJ1-5; D is possibly TRBD1 (6 bases). CDR1 and CDR2 (germline): LNHDA, SQIVND (reference sequence). Trimming shortened V by 6 bases and J by 2 bases, and 8 bases separated the two germline ends. The CDR3 sequence is 13 residues long. CDR3 nucleotide sequence: TGTGCCAGTAGGGCAGGGGGCAATCAGCCCCAGCATTTT. Translation: CASRAGGNQPQHF.

A few counts support this clone. CDR3 region: CASSLEVNQPQHF. CDR3 in DNA: TGTGCCAGCAGCTTAGAAGTGAATCAGCCCCAGCATTTT. The rearrangement uses TRBV7-9 and TRBJ1-5; D unresolved. CDR1 is SEHNR and CDR2 is FQNEAQ in the germline V gene (reference sequence). Trimming left V 1 base short and J 4 bases short, with 5 bases between. The CDR3 runs 13 residues.

This chain links TRBV19 with TRBJ1-2; 9 nucleotides line up with TRBD1. V gave up 5 bases and J gave up 4 bases; unmatched junction bases: 8. CDR1 and CDR2 (germline): LNHDA, SQIVND (reference sequence). The CDR3 loop spans 15 amino acids. In DNA, the CDR3 is TGTGCCAGTAGTTTTCCGGGACAGGGCCCCTATGGCTACACCTTC. This encodes CASSFPGQGPYGYTF.

On this clone itself: One end of the junction varies from germline; a read error may be responsible. The genes are TRBV6-5 and TRBJ1-4; D remains unclear. The germline gives CDR1 MNHEY, CDR2 SVGAGI. There are 15 residues in the CDR3. The CDR3 sequence: CASSDSAGTNEKLFF. The DNA for the CDR3 is TGTGCCAGCAGTGACTCGGCGGGAACTAATGAAAAACTGTTTTTT.

This chain links TRBV19 with TRBJ1-4, with a tentative D call TRBD1 (6 bases). This CDR3 region has 16 residues. Germline V gene lookup returns CDR1 LNHDA and CDR2 SQIVND (reference sequence). Deletions cut 7 bases from V and 0 bases from J, with 15 bases between. The CDR3 is CASTTQDSPTNEKLFF. CDR3 DNA: TGTGCCAGTACCACTCAGGACAGCCCAACTAATGAAAAACTGTTTTTT.

This clone came up once. The rearrangement links TRBV27 to TRBJ1-2; no clear D gene. The CDR3 runs to 14 residues. V lost 0 bases and J 4 bases, leaving 9 bases between the germline ends. Germline assignment: CDR1 MNHEY and CDR2 SMNVEV (reference sequence). The CDR3 spells CASSLSGDRYGYTF. The CDR3 region has the DNA TGTGCCAGCAGTTTATCAGGAGACCGCTATGGCTACACCTTC.

CDR3 nucleotides: TGTGCCAGCAGCCAACCCCGGGACAGGGGGCGTCAAGAGACCCAGTACTTC. Translation gives CASSQPRDRGRQETQYF. The chain carries TRBV9 and TRBJ2-5; 12 bases line up with TRBD1. The CDR3 spans 17 residues. CDR1 is SGDLS and CDR2 is YYNGEE in the germline V gene. V was clipped by 4 bases and J by 2 bases; unmatched bases: 9.

This clone was counted once. The genes are TRBV2 and TRBJ2-7, with D unclear. Per germline, CDR1 SNHLY and CDR2 FYNNEI. Deletions cut 7 bases from V and 3 bases from J, with 16 bases between. This CDR3 has 14 amino acids. CDR3 amino acids: CASINGQINYEQYF. As DNA, the CDR3 is TGTGCCAGCATCAACGGGCAGATAAACTACGAGCAGTACTTC.

V is TRBV7-9 and J is TRBJ1-1; 7 bases are shared with TRBD1. J lost 0 bases, V lost 6 bases, and 10 bases had no gene match. The CDR3 contains 16 residues. CDR1 and CDR2 from the germline V gene are SEHNR and FQNEAQ (reference sequence). The CDR3 loop reads CASRAGTAKMNTEAFF. DNA for the CDR3: TGTGCCAGCAGAGCCGGGACAGCCAAAATGAACACTGAAGCTTTCTTT.

This clone is a singleton in its sample. This same CDR3 is encoded by further DNA sequences in the sample. The V gene is TRBV5-1, the J gene TRBJ1-3; D is possibly TRBD1 (6 bases). Between the trimmed V and J ends, which lost 0 bases and 6 bases, there was a span of 16 bases. The germline V gene has CDR1 SGHRS and CDR2 YFSETQ. The CDR3 runs 16 residues. The chain's CDR3 is CASSLEGQGAENTIYF. The DNA of the CDR3 is TGCGCCAGCAGCTTGGAGGGACAAGGGGCGGAAAACACCATATATTTT.

The DNA for the CDR3 is TGTGCCAGTAGGGCAGGAGGGAATTCACCCCTCCACTTT. Protein sequence: CASRAGGNSPLHF. The gene calls are TRBV19 and TRBJ1-6; D unresolved. Germline CDR1 LNHDA, CDR2 SQIVND (reference sequence). Between the trimmed V and J ends, which lost 6 bases and 7 bases, there was a span of 10 bases. The length of the CDR3 is 13 residues.

This chain joins TRBV6-5 and TRBJ2-1, with D maybe TRBD1 (6 bases). The CDR3 covers 15 residues. Germline V gives CDR1 MNHEY, CDR2 SVGAGI. Trimming removed 3 bases from V and 7 bases from J, with 16 bases in between. The CDR3: CASSYSVRGSNEQFF. CDR3 DNA: TGTGCCAGCAGTTATTCGGTTAGGGGGAGTAATGAGCAGTTCTTC.